This TCR beta chain is from a study of blood T cell repertoires in COVID-19 (dated by TCRdb to 2020 to 2022). About the investigation overall: Samples from collaborators originated in the United States, Italy and Spain and spanned both the acute and convalescent phases of COVID-19. The material from the prospective study consisted of cDNA or gDNA derived from T cells, B-cell-depleted T cells, or PBMCs. The dataset comprised deeply sampled blood TCRbeta repertoires from subjects exposed to, actively infected with, or recovered from COVID-19. The repertoires were released in a freely available public database intended as a resource for research on the immune response to SARS-CoV-2. The samples were drawn from two sources: the first 160 participants of the ongoing ImmuneRACE study, and about 1,300 subjects contributed by 6 global collaborators. A de-identified subject ID, COVID-19 status, age in years and sex were almost always included in the sample metadata. HLA class I and class II types, where available, came from metadata supplied by the sample provider rather than from assay-based typing.

In Seattle, one collaborating source enrolled patients while the infection was active and tracked those patients longitudinally over the course of disease. Each collaborating institution followed its own protocols to collect whole blood in K2EDTA tubes. Collaborator samples were shipped for TCRbeta analysis as frozen whole blood, isolated PBMCs, or DNA extracted from either sample type. Study-level results and caveats: The amount of clinical and demographic metadata varied by source and participant and was provided uncurated.

TCRbeta CDR3 regions were amplified from genomic DNA using the immunoSEQ Assay, a bias-controlled multiplex PCR. From the authors' description of their analysis: The number of nucleated cells in each sample was estimated from the amplification of reference gene primers within the assay. To quantify the absolute abundance of each unique TCRbeta CDR3 rearrangement, sequence reads were collapsed and filtered. For each sample, productive Simpson clonality was calculated by taking the square root of Simpson's diversity index across productive rearrangements. What TCRdb holds here is the immuneACCESS table cut down to in-frame rearrangements. Part of the clones is not present; checked against another copy, under half of the missing clones reflect an unresolved V gene, and the others are unexplained. V and J calls and clone size are copied from that table; D and trimming were computed from the DNA. The sample table shows under 300,000 clones, and 90% are seen once. Of the sample, about 2% is held by the ten largest clones.

As to this clone: Its antigen is not yet known. No base-level quality is on record; no much larger clone is a single base apart. The sample contains more than one DNA sequence encoding this CDR3.

This TCR was sampled from a woman aged 55-69 years with COVID-19, enrolled during active disease. Sequencing was performed on peripheral blood.

The DNA sequence follows: TGTGCCAGCAGCCCTGGGACAGGTTACTATGGCTACACCTTC. Translated, it reads CASSPGTGYYGYTF. Recombination joined TRBV9 with TRBJ1-2, and TRBD1 matches 8 of the central bases. Relative to germline, V is missing 4 bases and J is missing 3 bases, with 5 bases of the junction outside any gene match. CDR1 SGDLS and CDR2 YYNGEE were looked up in the germline V gene. The CDR3, cysteine through phenylalanine, is 14 amino acids long. Of the read, only the CDR3 DNA is kept; its 42 bases are in frame from base 1.